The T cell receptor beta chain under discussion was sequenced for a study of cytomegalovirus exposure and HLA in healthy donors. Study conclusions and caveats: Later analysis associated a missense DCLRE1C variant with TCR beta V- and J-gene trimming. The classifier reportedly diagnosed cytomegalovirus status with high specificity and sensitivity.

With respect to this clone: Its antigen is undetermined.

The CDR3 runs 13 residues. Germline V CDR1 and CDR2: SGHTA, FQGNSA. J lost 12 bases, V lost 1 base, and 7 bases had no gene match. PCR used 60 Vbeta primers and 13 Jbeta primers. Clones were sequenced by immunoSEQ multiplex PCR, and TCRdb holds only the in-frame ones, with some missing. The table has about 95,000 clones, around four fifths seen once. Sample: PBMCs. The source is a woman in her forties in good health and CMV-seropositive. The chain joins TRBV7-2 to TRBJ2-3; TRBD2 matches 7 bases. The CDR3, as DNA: TGTGCCAGCAGCTTAGAATTGGCTAGCGGCCAGTATTTT. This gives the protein CASSLELASGQYF.